The entry that follows covers one T cell receptor (beta chain) sequence. This clone was observed once. No cognate antigen has been identified for it. Base qualities are not provided; no much larger clone lies one nucleotide away. The entry originates in a study of blood T cell repertoires in COVID-19 (TCRdb year 2020). Regarding the research as a whole: Collaborator samples came from the United States, Italy and Spain and covered acute and convalescent phases of COVID-19. The material from the prospective study consisted of cDNA or gDNA derived from T cells, B-cell-depleted T cells, or PBMCs. Deeply sampled blood TCRbeta repertoires from subjects exposed to, actively infected with, or recovered from COVID-19 were included in the dataset. The repertoires were released in a freely available public database intended as a resource for research on the immune response to SARS-CoV-2. The samples were drawn from the first 160 participants of the ongoing ImmuneRACE study and from 950 to 1,500 subjects provided by 6 global collaborators. Nearly every sample came with metadata listing a de-identified subject ID, COVID-19 status, age in years and sex. Where available, HLA class I and class II types were taken from metadata supplied by the sample provider and were not determined by assay-based typing.

Looking up the germline V gene (reference sequence) yields CDR1 LGHDT and CDR2 YNNKEL. Here V drops 5 bases and J drops 6 bases, and the junction holds 7 bases not matched to any gene. Inclusive of the bounding cysteine and phenylalanine, the CDR3 is 14 residues long. Of all the DNA, just the CDR3 is kept, 42 bases in frame from base 1. Whole blood was collected in K2EDTA tubes by collaborating institutions according to the institutions' own protocols. For TCRbeta analysis, collaborator samples were shipped as frozen whole blood, as isolated PBMCs, or as DNA extracted from either sample type. The immunoSEQ Assay, a bias-controlled multiplex PCR, was used to amplify TCRbeta CDR3 regions from genomic DNA. The authors' pipeline ran thus. Nucleated cell counts per sample were estimated from amplification of reference gene primers within the assay. To quantify the absolute abundance of each unique TCRbeta CDR3 rearrangement, sequence reads were collapsed and filtered. For each sample, productive Simpson clonality was calculated as the square root of Simpson's diversity index over productive rearrangements. TCRdb re-hosts the immuneACCESS table, in-frame sequences only. Its copies lack some clones; in the studies checked, an unresolved V gene accounts for under half of them, and the cause for the rest is not known. V and J calls and clone size are given by that table; D and trimming were obtained from the DNA. In all, the sample holds under 150,000 clones, and 65% to 85% of those were seen once. The ten top clones hold about 8.7% of the sample.

Broad study findings and their caveats: How much clinical and demographic metadata was included differed by source and by participant, and the metadata was provided uncurated.

The receptor was derived from a middle-aged man with active or convalescent COVID-19. The V gene is TRBV3-1 (or the pseudogene TRBV3-2) and the J gene is TRBJ2-5; 9 bases in the junction line up with TRBD1. Sequenced material: peripheral blood. The CDR3 is CASSNRDRAQTQYF. In nucleotide form, the sequence is TGTGCCAGCAGCAACCGGGACAGGGCACAGACCCAGTACTTC.